These 25 T cell receptor beta chains were all obtained from the same sample, sequenced in a study of blood T cell repertoires in COVID-19. Profiled with immunoSEQ multiplex PCR; TCRdb holds only in-frame clones, not every one. The sample lists around 400,000 clones, over 75% seen once, with over 9.5% in the top ten. Source material: peripheral blood. These receptors all come from a woman in her thirties with COVID-19, enrolled during active disease.

This clone was picked up one time. V is TRBV6-5 and J is TRBJ2-7, with 9 bases matching TRBD1. J gave up 3 bases and V 11 bases, and 5 bases lay outside the gene matches. The CDR3 runs 12 residues. From germline, CDR1 is MNHEY and CDR2 SVGAGI. The CDR3 region is CAHGQGNYEQYF. In DNA form, the CDR3 reads TGTGCCCACGGACAGGGGAACTACGAGCAGTACTTC.

The CDR3 is CASTSQSNQPQHF. In DNA form, the CDR3 reads TGTGCCAGCACTTCCCAGAGCAATCAGCCCCAGCATTTT. The chain recombines TRBV12-3 or TRBV12-4 with TRBJ1-5, with no clear D. Trimming shortened V by 7 bases and J by 1 base, and 8 bases separated the two germline ends. The CDR3 runs to 13 residues.

Of note for this clone: Other DNA variants within this sample encode the same CDR3. This sequence joins TRBV28 and TRBJ2-7; TRBD2 matches at 10 bases. CDR3 length: 15 residues. Germline V CDR1 and CDR2: MDHEN, SYDVKM. V trimming: 3 bases; J trimming: 4 bases; junction bases outside the gene matches: 6. The CDR3 is CASSFGLAGVYEQYF. CDR3 nucleotides: TGTGCCAGCAGTTTTGGGCTAGCGGGAGTTTACGAGCAGTACTTC. The variable domain in full, completed from reference TRBV28 and TRBJ2-7, reads DVKVTQSSRYLVKRTGEKVFLECVQDMDHENMFWYRQDPGLGLRLIYFSYDVKMKEKGDIPEGYSVSREKKERFSLILESASTNQTSMYLCASSFGLAGVYEQYFGPGTRLTVT.

The chain employs TRBV11-2 and TRBJ2-3, with a weak D call TRBD2 (5 bases). CDR3 size: 15 residues. V lost 2 bases and J lost 5, with 14 bases in between. Germline CDR1 and CDR2: SGHAT and FQNNGV. Written as DNA, the CDR3 is TGTGCCAGCAGCTTAACCGGTAGCGATATAGATACGCAGTATTTT. This translates into CASSLTGSDIDTQYF.

V usage is TRBV6-6 and J usage is TRBJ2-1, with D perhaps matching TRBD2 (5 bases). The CDR3 is 15 residues long. The germline V and J ends were trimmed by 2 bases and 6 bases, with 14 bases remaining between them. CDR1 is MNHNY and CDR2 is SVGAGI in the germline V gene (reference sequence). Here the CDR3 reads CASSYPGPGSNEQFF. The CDR3 DNA reads as TGTGCCAGCAGTTACCCCGGGCCGGGGAGCAATGAGCAGTTCTTC.

The chain has TRBV25-1 and TRBJ2-1; maybe TRBD1 (6 bases). V was clipped by 9 bases and J by 0 bases, with 9 bases between them. The CDR3 runs to 13 residues. Germline V gene data show CDR1 as MGHDK and CDR2 as SYGVNS. The CDR3 sequence: CARGGSSYNEQFF. CDR3 bases: TGTGCCAGAGGGGGAAGCTCCTACAATGAGCAGTTCTTC.

This clone appeared once. The V and J genes are TRBV9 and TRBJ1-1; possible D gene TRBD1, 5 bases. The CDR3 runs 14 residues. Germline-derived CDR1 and CDR2 are SGDLS and YYNGEE. With 4 bases removed from V and 6 bases from J, the gap between germline ends came to 16 bases. This CDR3 is CASSPRVPAAEAFF. The DNA of the CDR3 is TGTGCCAGCAGCCCCAGGGTCCCCGCCGCTGAAGCTTTCTTT. The whole variable domain, remainder taken from reference TRBV9 and TRBJ1-1, is DSGVTQTPKHLITATGQRVTLRCSPRSGDLSVYWYQQSLDQGLQFLIQYYNGEERAKGNILERFSAQQFPDLHSELNLSSLELGDSALYFCASSPRVPAAEAFFGQGTRLTVV.

The J gene is TRBJ1-1, the V gene TRBV24-1; tentatively, D is TRBD1 (5 bases). Germline assignment: CDR1 KGHDR and CDR2 SFDVKD. Trimming removed 8 bases from V and 3 bases from J, with 12 bases in between. There are 13 residues in the CDR3. The CDR3 loop is CATNRTGDTEAFF. The CDR3 DNA is TGTGCCACCAACCGAACAGGAGACACTGAAGCTTTCTTT.

The chain employs TRBV5-5 and TRBJ1-5; a weak D match, TRBD1 (6 bases). The V gene's germline CDR1 is SGHKS and CDR2 YYEKEE (reference sequence). V gave up 2 bases and J gave up 7 bases, with 13 bases separating them. The CDR3 consists of 14 residues. The CDR3 nucleotides read TGTGCCAGCAGCTTACGGGGGGCTGGCCAGCCCCAGCATTTT. Its protein product is CASSLRGAGQPQHF.

The chain couples TRBV7-2 to TRBJ2-7, with TRBD1 identical over 9 bases. CDR1 and CDR2 from the germline V gene are SGHTA and FQGNSA. The CDR3 is 16 residues long. Trimming at V came to 4 bases and at J to 2 bases, leaving 9 bases not matched to a gene. CDR3 amino acids: CASSSGYRGPAYEQYF. The CDR3 DNA sequence: TGTGCCAGCAGCTCCGGATACAGGGGGCCCGCCTACGAGCAGTACTTC.

V usage is TRBV21-1 and J usage is TRBJ2-1; TRBD1 was called by the table and not checked on the DNA. TRBV21-1 is termed a pseudogene. CDR3 size: 15 residues. The CDR3, as DNA: TGTGCCAGCAACCTACAGGGGGCAATAGACAATGAGCAGTTCTTC. This encodes CASNLQGAIDNEQFF.

CDR3 in DNA: TGTGCCAGTAGTAACAGGGGAAGCGAGACCCAGTACTTC. Translation gives CASSNRGSETQYF. J is TRBJ2-5 and V is TRBV19; TRBD1 aligns across 7 bases. The V gene's germline CDR1 is LNHDA and CDR2 SQIVND (reference sequence). J gave up 5 bases and V 4 bases, and 4 bases lay outside the gene matches. The CDR3 contains 13 residues.

The DNA of the CDR3 is TGTGCCAGCAGTTTTCAGGGGTCGGCCACCGGGGAGCTGTTTTTT. Amino acid sequence: CASSFQGSATGELFF. The chain couples TRBV7-2 to TRBJ2-2; D might be TRBD1 (6 bases). The germline gives CDR1 SGHTA, CDR2 FQGNSA. Trimming stripped 6 bases from V and 4 bases from J, with 15 bases between. The CDR3 loop spans 15 amino acids.

V and J are TRBV18 and TRBJ1-1; possible D gene TRBD1, 5 bases. Germline V gene lookup returns CDR1 KGHSH and CDR2 LQKENI. V was trimmed by 3 bases and J by 1 base, leaving 6 bases between them. The CDR3 has 13 amino acids. CDR3 nucleotide sequence: TGTGCCAGCTCACCGACAGCGAACACTGAAGCTTTCTTT. Amino acids: CASSPTANTEAFF.

V gene TRBV30 combines with J gene TRBJ2-1; D remains unclear. V gave up 0 bases and J gave up 0 bases, with 9 bases separating them. The CDR3 spans 15 residues. Germline V CDR1 and CDR2: GTSNPN, SVGIG (reference sequence). CDR3 loop: CAWSVWPTSYNEQFF. The CDR3 coding sequence is TGTGCCTGGAGTGTCTGGCCCACCTCCTACAATGAGCAGTTCTTC.

J is TRBJ2-7 and V is TRBV7-3, with D maybe TRBD1 (6 bases). V was clipped by 1 base and J by 0 bases, with 13 bases between them. This CDR3 contains 16 residues. Germline lookup yields CDR1 SGHTA and CDR2 FQGTGA. CDR3 in amino acids: CASSLSPGASSYEQYF. As DNA, the CDR3 is TGTGCCAGCAGCTTAAGTCCAGGGGCAAGCTCCTACGAGCAGTACTTC.

This clone has just a few counts. V and J are TRBV30 and TRBJ2-2; D remains ambiguous. This CDR3 is built from 13 residues. Between the trimmed V and J ends, which lost 4 bases and 2 bases, there was a span of 8 bases. Germline-derived CDR1 and CDR2 are GTSNPN and SVGIG (reference sequence). The CDR3 region has the DNA TGTGCCTGGACTCAGGCCAACACCGGGGAGCTGTTTTTT. It encodes CAWTQANTGELFF. Using reference TRBV30 and TRBJ2-2 for the parts outside the CDR3, the full variable domain is SQTIHQWPATLVQPVGSPLSLECTVEGTSNPNLYWYRQAAGRGLQLLFYSVGIGQISSEVPQNLSASRPQDRQFILSSKKLLLSDSGFYLCAWTQANTGELFFGEGSRLTVL.

This clone was found once. This chain uses TRBV15 with TRBJ2-7, with 7 bases lining up with TRBD2. The trim removed 3 bases at V and 0 bases at J, leaving 11 bases unmatched. The CDR3 sequence is 17 residues long. Germline V gene data show CDR1 as LNHNV and CDR2 as YYDKDF (reference sequence). CDR3: CATSRLGGTFSSYEQYF. The CDR3 DNA sequence: TGTGCCACCAGCAGGTTGGGAGGGACCTTCAGCTCCTACGAGCAGTACTTC.

The chain couples TRBV6-5 to TRBJ2-5, with a weak D call TRBD2 (5 bases). Germline values: CDR1 MNHEY, CDR2 SVGAGI. CDR3 length equals 16 residues. The V and J ends lost 0 bases and 0 bases respectively, with 11 bases between them. CDR3 amino acids: CASSYSRLPYQETQYF. CDR3 in DNA: TGTGCCAGCAGTTACTCGCGACTACCGTACCAAGAGACCCAGTACTTC.

This clone appeared a single time. The chain combines TRBV6-5 with TRBJ1-5; TRBD1 is a possible D gene (6 bases). The CDR3 spans 15 residues. With 0 bases removed from V and 4 bases from J, the gap between germline ends came to 10 bases. Germline lookup yields CDR1 MNHEY and CDR2 SVGAGI. DNA for the CDR3: TGTGCCAGCAGTTACTCAGGGGGAGGGAATCAGCCCCAGCATTTT. Translated: CASSYSGGGNQPQHF.

The rearrangement joins TRBV20-1 to TRBJ1-5; D uncertain. Trimming took 3 bases from V and 2 from J, leaving 14 bases between them. The germline V gene has CDR1 DFQATT and CDR2 SNEGSKA (reference sequence). This CDR3 spans 15 amino acids. The chain's CDR3 is CSASLVSVGNQPQHF. The CDR3 bases are TGCAGTGCTAGTCTTGTGTCAGTGGGCAATCAGCCCCAGCATTTT.

The chain has TRBV21-1 and TRBJ2-2; the table's TRBD1 call for D was not verified on the DNA. TRBV21-1 is annotated as a pseudogene. This CDR3 is built from 16 residues. Here the CDR3 DNA reads TGTGCCAGCAGCAAGACCGGGACAAAGAACACCGGGGAGCTGTTTTTT. This translates into CASSKTGTKNTGELFF.

The genes are TRBV2 and TRBJ2-2; 10 nucleotides match TRBD1. The germline V gene encodes CDR1 SNHLY and CDR2 FYNNEI. CDR3 length equals 15 residues. The V and J ends lost 6 bases and 5 bases, in that order; junction bases with no gene match: 6. Written as DNA, the CDR3 is TGTGCCAGCAGCCCGGGACAGGGGCGGACCGGGGAGCTGTTTTTT. Amino acids: CASSPGQGRTGELFF.

V and J are TRBV27 and TRBJ1-5; weak D call: TRBD1 (6 bases). This CDR3 contains 14 residues. The germline V gene encodes CDR1 MNHEY and CDR2 SMNVEV (reference sequence). V gave up 3 bases and J gave up 4 bases, with 10 bases separating them. Here the CDR3 reads CASSFTGINQPQHF. The CDR3 DNA reads as TGTGCCAGCAGTTTCACAGGGATAAATCAGCCCCAGCATTTT.

The chain employs TRBV7-8 and TRBJ1-1; tentatively, D is TRBD1 (5 bases). Trimming took off 4 bases at V and 4 bases at J, with 10 bases between the two ends. CDR3 length: 13 amino acids. Germline V gene sequence: CDR1 SGHVS, CDR2 FQNEAQ. The CDR3 spells CASSWGGATEAFF. The CDR3 nucleotides read TGTGCCAGCAGCTGGGGCGGGGCCACTGAAGCTTTCTTT.